The clone carrying this TCR beta chain turned up a few times. The germline V gene has CDR1 SGHRS and CDR2 YFSETQ. The CDR3 has 15 amino acids. Deletions cut 0 bases from V and 0 bases from J, with 10 bases between. Use of 60 Vbeta and 13 Jbeta primers characterized the PCR. Profiled with immunoSEQ multiplex PCR; TCRdb holds only in-frame clones, not every one. The sample includes about 89,000 clones, approximately 76% of them seen just once. The data were obtained in a study of cytomegalovirus exposure and HLA in healthy donors. Material: PBMCs. This clonotype was sampled from a man between 25 and 39 years old in good health and CMV-seropositive. The V gene is TRBV5-1, the J gene TRBJ2-7; perhaps TRBD1 as D (6 bases). CDR3 nucleotides: TGCGCCAGCAGCTTGGGGACAGCGGACTCCTACGAGCAGTACTTC. Its translation is CASSLGTADSYEQYF.